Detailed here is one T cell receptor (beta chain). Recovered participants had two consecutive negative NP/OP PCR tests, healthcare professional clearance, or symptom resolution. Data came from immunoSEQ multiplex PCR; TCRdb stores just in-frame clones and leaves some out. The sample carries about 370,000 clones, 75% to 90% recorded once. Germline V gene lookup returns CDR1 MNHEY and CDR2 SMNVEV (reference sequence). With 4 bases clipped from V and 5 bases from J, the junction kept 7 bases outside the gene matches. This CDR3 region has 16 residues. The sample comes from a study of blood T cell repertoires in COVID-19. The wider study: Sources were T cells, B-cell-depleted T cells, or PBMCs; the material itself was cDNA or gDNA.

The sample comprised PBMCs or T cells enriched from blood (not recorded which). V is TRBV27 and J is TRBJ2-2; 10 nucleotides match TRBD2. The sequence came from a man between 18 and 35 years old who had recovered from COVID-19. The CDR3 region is CASSSLAGAVTGELFF. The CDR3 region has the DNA TGTGCCAGCAGTTCGCTAGCGGGAGCGGTAACCGGGGAGCTGTTTTTT.